Each of the 13 T cell receptor beta chains below was sequenced from the same sample in a study of identical twins. MiXCR was run by TCRdb on the 5' RACE reads, yielding one entry per CDR3 protein. This sample has about 690,000 distinct CDR3 sequences; over 5% occur once, and the top ten carry approximately 2%. The sample consisted of naive T cells sorted from blood. The receptor source for this set is a man aged 18 to 30 in good health.

The sample holds a few counts of this clonotype. This rearrangement joins TRBV3-1 to TRBJ2-1, with TRBD2 matching 7 bases. Germline V gene data show CDR1 as LGHDT and CDR2 as YNNKEL (reference sequence). The CDR3 has 15 residues. V shed 4 bases and J 3 bases; nucleotides not matched to a gene: 6. For the CDR3, the DNA is TGTGCCAGCAGCCCCTCGGGACTAAACTACAATGAGCAGTTCTTC. The encoded protein is CASSPSGLNYNEQFF.

This sequence joins TRBV28 and TRBJ2-7; D is ambiguous. Germline loops: CDR1 MDHEN, CDR2 SYDVKM. This CDR3 region has 15 residues. Trimming took 5 bases from V and 4 from J, leaving 18 bases between them. The CDR3 coding sequence is TGTGCCAGCAGTACCGCCCCGACCTCTGGGTACGAGCAGTACGTC. It is translated as CASSTAPTSGYEQYV.

This clonotype was seen only a few times. V gene TRBV12-3 or TRBV12-4 combines with J gene TRBJ2-1; 15 nucleotides line up with TRBD2. The CDR3 totals 15 residues. V dropped 6 bases and J dropped 13; count of bases not matched to a gene: 10. The CDR3 loop reads CASSYWTSGRGGQFF. Here the CDR3 DNA reads TGTGCCAGCAGCTACTGGACTAGCGGGAGGGGGGGACAGTTCTTC.

The chain combines TRBV7-8 with TRBJ2-2, with D perhaps TRBD2 (5 bases). The CDR3 has 17 residues. V was pared by 2 bases and J by 0 bases, with 13 bases between. Germline values: CDR1 SGHVS, CDR2 FQNEAQ. The CDR3 nucleotides read TGTGCCAGCAGCTTACCCTACCCGGGGACGAACACCGGGGAGCTGTTTTTT. Residues: CASSLPYPGTNTGELFF.

This chain links TRBV7-8 with TRBJ2-1, with D possibly being TRBD2 (6 bases). The V end lost 1 base, the J end lost 0 bases, and 13 bases lay between the germline ends. CDR1 and CDR2 (germline): SGHVS, FQNEAQ. This CDR3 comprises 17 residues. DNA of the CDR3: TGTGCCAGCAGCTTAGGGGGTCTAGCGAGCTCCTACAATGAGCAGTTCTTC. Encoded protein: CASSLGGLASSYNEQFF. Full variable domain (rest looked up from reference TRBV7-8 and TRBJ2-1): GAGVSQSPRYKVAKRGQDVALRCDPISGHVSLFWYQQALGQGPEFLTYFQNEAQLDKSGLPSDRFFAERPEGSVSTLKIQRTQQEDSAVYLCASSLGGLASSYNEQFFGPGTRLTVL.

The chain joins TRBV19 to TRBJ2-3, with 7 bases aligning to TRBD1. The V and J ends lost 5 bases and 1 base, in that order; junction bases with no gene match: 6. Germline V gene data show CDR1 as LNHDA and CDR2 as SQIVND (reference sequence). The CDR3 has 15 amino acids. The CDR3 DNA is TGTGCCAGTAGTCCACAGGGGACCCGCACAGATACGCAGTATTTT. This encodes CASSPQGTRTDTQYF. Using reference TRBV19 and TRBJ2-3 for the parts outside the CDR3, the full variable domain is DGGITQSPKYLFRKEGQNVTLSCEQNLNHDAMYWYRQDPGQGLRLIYYSQIVNDFQKGDIAEGYSVSREKKESFPLTVTSAQKNPTAFYLCASSPQGTRTDTQYFGPGTRLTVL.

This clonotype was recorded many times. The chain uses TRBV28 and TRBJ1-1; D gene unclear. The CDR3 covers 15 residues. Trimming left V 1 base short and J 4 bases short, with 13 bases between. Germline CDR1 MDHEN, CDR2 SYDVKM. The DNA for the CDR3 is TGTGCCAGCAGTTTATTGGGGAAGGGTAGCACTGAAGCTTTCTTT. This codes for CASSLLGKGSTEAFF.

This clonotype was picked up many times. This chain links TRBV7-8 with TRBJ1-2, with D tentatively TRBD1 (6 bases). The CDR3 loop spans 15 amino acids. Trimming took 1 base from V and 6 from J, leaving 15 bases between them. CDR1 is SGHVS, CDR2 FQNEAQ, per germline. The CDR3 bases are TGTGCCAGCAGCTTAGGTGGTTACAGGGTTGATGGCTACACCTTC. Protein product: CASSLGGYRVDGYTF.

This clonotype came up a few times. The CDR3 loop reads CASSGLAGAYEQYV. CDR3 nucleotide sequence: TGCGCCAGCAGCGGACTAGCGGGAGCCTACGAGCAGTACGTC. The chain joins TRBV10-2 to TRBJ2-7; 13 bases line up with TRBD2. There are 14 residues in the CDR3. V lost 6 bases to trimming and J lost 2 bases; unmatched junction nucleotides: 1. CDR1 is WSHSY, CDR2 SAAADI, per germline.

This clonotype was detected ten times or more. This chain joins TRBV28 and TRBJ2-3; no reliable D call. Trimming pared 6 bases from V and 5 bases from J, leaving 9 bases between. From germline, CDR1 is MDHEN and CDR2 SYDVKM. This CDR3 comprises 12 residues. The CDR3 sequence is CASSPLLDTQYF. CDR3 bases: TGTGCCAGCAGCCCTCTCCTAGATACGCAGTATTTT.

This clonotype was counted ten times or more. The chain carries TRBV4-1 and TRBJ2-1; possibly TRBD1 or TRBD2 for D (6 bases each). CDR1 and CDR2 from the germline V gene are MGHRA and YSYEKL. Trimming pared 0 bases from V and 11 bases from J, leaving 17 bases between. This CDR3 is 15 amino acids long. DNA of the CDR3: TGCGCCAGCAGCCAAGAAAGGGGGGCCGGGACTCAGCAGTTCTTC. Its protein is CASSQERGAGTQQFF.

This clonotype was found many times. J is TRBJ2-2 and V is TRBV10-3, with 7 bases fitting TRBD1. Germline-derived CDR1 and CDR2 are ENHRY and SYGVKD. The CDR3 is 14 residues long. V trimming: 6 bases; J trimming: 3 bases; junction bases outside the gene matches: 4. The CDR3: CAIRGGADTGELFF. The CDR3 DNA is TGTGCCATCAGAGGGGGCGCGGACACCGGGGAGCTGTTTTTT.

The CDR3 DNA follows: TGTGCCAGCAGTGCTCCTACCCTGGGCAATCGCTACACCTTC. Translation gives CASSAPTLGNRYTF. The rearrangement joins TRBV25-1 to TRBJ1-2, with D hard to call. The V end lost 4 bases, the J end lost 9 bases, and 18 bases lay between the germline ends. Germline V gene data show CDR1 as MGHDK and CDR2 as SYGVNS. The CDR3 is 14 amino acids.